This T cell receptor (beta chain) was captured in a study of shared clonotypes between healthy human individuals. Study-wide findings and caveats: Shared clonotypes across all four donors exceeded non-shared ones in generation probability.

Using 200 ng DNA, approximately 30,000 T cell genomes, the sorted-subset replicate PCRs were run. TCRdb keeps only in-frame clones here, not all; method: immunoSEQ multiplex PCR. This table holds around 700,000 clones, about two thirds found once. This clone appeared once. Its matching antigen is unknown. Trimming pared 1 base from V and 8 bases from J, leaving 12 bases between. Germline CDR1 SGHRS, CDR2 YFSETQ. This CDR3 has 13 residues. Sequencing input: memory CD4+ T cells sorted from blood. Subset reported: CD45RA-negative fraction. V is TRBV5-1 and J is TRBJ1-2; TRBD1 is a possible D gene (6 bases). This sequence was found in a woman in her thirties in good health. In nucleotides, the CDR3 is TGCGCCAGCAGCTTGTCGGTGGGGGCCGGCTACACCTTC. Its protein product is CASSLSVGAGYTF.